This paragraph covers one TCR beta chain sequence. Its antigen is not known. Broader study findings: Greatest tumor Treg TCR overlap was with tumor naive CD4+ cells.

One entry per CDR3 protein, called by TCRdb with MiXCR from the 5' RACE reads. The table shows 45,000 to 70,000 distinct CDR3 sequences, with roughly 28% occurring only once. The CDR3 is 20 residues long. Germline-derived CDR1 and CDR2 are SGHRS and YFSETQ. Trimming left V 2 bases short and J 7 bases short, with 30 bases between. The chain recombines TRBV5-1 with TRBJ2-2; D call uncertain. What was sequenced was tumor-infiltrating memory CD4+ T cells sorted from the breast tumor. This sample's subset: memory CD4+ T cells, CD4+CD45RO+CD25-. This receptor was taken from a female donor with breast cancer. The CDR3 loop reads CASSFFFDPAGPNLGGELFF. In DNA, the CDR3 is TGCGCCAGCAGCTTTTTTTTTGACCCCGCAGGTCCGAATCTAGGCGGGGAGCTGTTTTTT.